The 26 T cell receptor beta chains below were found in one sample sequenced in a study of T cells after yellow fever vaccination. Using its own MiXCR run on the 5' RACE reads, TCRdb lists one record per CDR3 protein. Of some 500,000 distinct CDR3 sequences in the sample, about 13% were seen once. The material sequenced was PBMCs, taken on the day of the yellow fever booster vaccination. The receptors were gathered from a man under 40 who received the YFV17D yellow fever vaccine.

This clonotype turned up a few times. The chain is built from TRBV10-3 and TRBJ2-1; 8 nucleotides line up with TRBD2. From germline, CDR1 is ENHRY and CDR2 SYGVKD. The CDR3 extends over 13 amino acids. Unmatched junction bases numbered 10, after V lost 9 bases and J lost 9 bases. CDR3 sequence: CAIGLSGSSEQFF. The CDR3 nucleotides read TGTGCCATTGGCCTCAGCGGGAGCAGTGAGCAGTTCTTC.

The chain has TRBV29-1 and TRBJ2-1, with D possibly being TRBD1 (5 bases). The ends were cut back, 5 bases at V and 8 bases at J, with 19 bases in the middle. Germline CDR1 SQVTM, CDR2 ANQGSEA. The CDR3 totals 14 residues. The CDR3 bases are TGCAGCGTTTACAGGTTACTAAATGTCCATGAGCAGTTCTTC. Protein: CSVYRLLNVHEQFF.

CDR3: CASSLTGTSYEQYF. In nucleotides, the CDR3 is TGCGCCAGCAGTCTGACAGGGACCTCCTACGAGCAGTACTTC. The chain combines TRBV10-2 with TRBJ2-7, with 7 positions matching TRBD1. V trimming: 5 bases; J trimming: 0 bases; junction bases outside the gene matches: 4. Germline assignment: CDR1 WSHSY and CDR2 SAAADI. This CDR3 region has 14 residues.

This chain joins TRBV7-8 and TRBJ2-7; 7 bases map to TRBD2. With V trimmed by 3 bases and J by 4 bases, 12 bases remained unmatched. The CDR3 spans 16 residues. The germline CDR1 and CDR2 sequences are SGHVS and FQNEAQ. The CDR3 is CASSFTSGRAGYEQYF. In DNA form, the CDR3 reads TGTGCCAGCAGCTTTACGAGTGGGAGGGCCGGTTACGAGCAGTACTTC.

A few counts support this clonotype. The genes are TRBV10-2 and TRBJ2-7; TRBD1 matches at 7 bases. V lost 2 bases and J lost 1; bases outside the gene matches: 5. The length of the CDR3 is 15 residues. Looked up from germline, CDR1 is WSHSY and CDR2 is SAAADI. Here the CDR3 reads CASSERQGRSYEQYF. The CDR3, as DNA: TGCGCCAGCAGTGAGAGACAGGGTCGGTCCTACGAGCAGTACTTC.

This clonotype was observed a few times. The chain joins TRBV7-2 to TRBJ1-5; 8 bases match TRBD1. Germline V gene data show CDR1 as SGHTA and CDR2 as FQGNSA. The CDR3 has 15 residues. V trimming: 4 bases; J trimming: 6 bases; junction bases outside the gene matches: 8. The CDR3 DNA sequence: TGTGCCAGCAGCTCCGAAACAGGGGGGGGTCAGCCCCAGCATTTT. Amino acids: CASSSETGGGQPQHF. Filled out from reference TRBV7-2 and TRBJ1-5, the complete variable domain reads GAGVSQSPSNKVTEKGKDVELRCDPISGHTALYWYRQSLGQGLEFLIYFQGNSAPDKSGLPSDRFSAERTGGSVSTLTIQRTQQEDSAVYLCASSSETGGGQPQHFGDGTRLSIL.

The chain couples TRBV30 to TRBJ2-7, with 7 bases fitting TRBD1. This CDR3 region has 17 residues. The ends lost 4 bases at V and 5 bases at J; junction bases unmatched: 20. Germline V lookup: CDR1 GTSNPN, CDR2 SVGIG (reference sequence). DNA of the CDR3: TGTGCCTGGACCGGAGCCCGGGACAGTTCAGGTGGCAACGAGCAGTACTTC. It translates to CAWTGARDSSGGNEQYF. Full variable domain (outside the CDR3, taken from reference TRBV30 and TRBJ2-7): SQTIHQWPATLVQPVGSPLSLECTVEGTSNPNLYWYRQAAGRGLQLLFYSVGIGQISSEVPQNLSASRPQDRQFILSSKKLLLSDSGFYLCAWTGARDSSGGNEQYFGPGTRLTVT.

Only a few counts were recorded for this clonotype. This chain connects TRBV20-1 to TRBJ1-3; no clear D. The germline V gene has CDR1 DFQATT and CDR2 SNEGSKA (reference sequence). The CDR3 runs 14 residues. V was trimmed by 3 bases and J by 2 bases, leaving 11 bases between them. CDR3 loop: CSASLAEAGNTIYF. The CDR3 nucleotides read TGCAGTGCTAGCCTAGCTGAGGCTGGAAACACCATATATTTT.

There are many counts of this clonotype. The chain is built from TRBV29-1 and TRBJ2-3; D is perhaps TRBD2 (6 bases). The V end was cut by 1 base, the J end by 1 base, with 6 bases between. There are 13 residues in the CDR3. The germline V gene encodes CDR1 SQVTM and CDR2 ANQGSEA. The CDR3 DNA reads TGCAGCGTTGAAGTAGCGGGCACAGATACGCAGTATTTT. Protein product: CSVEVAGTDTQYF.

The sample holds a few counts of this clonotype. V and J are TRBV4-2 and TRBJ2-3; D is undetermined. Trimming removed 0 bases from V and 3 bases from J, with 13 bases in between. The CDR3 runs to 16 residues. Germline CDR1 and CDR2: LGHNA and YNFKEQ. CDR3 bases: TGTGCCAGCAGCCAAGATCTGAGTTCCGGGACAGATACGCAGTATTTT. It is translated as CASSQDLSSGTDTQYF.

The chain is built from TRBV4-2 and TRBJ1-2; no clear D. There are 17 residues in the CDR3. The germline V gene has CDR1 LGHNA and CDR2 YNFKEQ. Trimming removed 0 bases from V and 1 base from J, with 15 bases in between. The CDR3 bases are TGTGCCAGCAGCCAAGAGTTCTCTCCCAATGGTAACTATGGCTACACCTTC. Translating gives CASSQEFSPNGNYGYTF.

This clonotype occurred a few times. This sequence joins TRBV20-1 and TRBJ2-3, with D perhaps matching TRBD2 (5 bases). V gave up 5 bases and J gave up 3 bases, with 15 bases separating them. This CDR3 region has 14 residues. CDR1 and CDR2 (germline): DFQATT, SNEGSKA (reference sequence). The CDR3 region is CSAYRDLGTDTQYF. The CDR3 DNA is TGCAGTGCTTACCGGGATCTGGGTACAGATACGCAGTATTTT.

This chain connects TRBV7-9 to TRBJ2-1, with TRBD1 matching 10 bases. The length of the CDR3 is 17 residues. Per germline, CDR1 SEHNR and CDR2 FQNEAQ (reference sequence). The V gene end was trimmed by 5 bases and the J gene end by 3 bases; junction bases not matched to a gene: 10. The CDR3 coding sequence is TGTGCCAGCAGCGCGACCCTGACAGGGGGCTTCTACAATGAGCAGTTCTTC. As protein: CASSATLTGGFYNEQFF.

The chain is built from TRBV7-2 and TRBJ2-6; the D gene is possibly TRBD2 (6 bases). Trimming removed 7 bases from V and 2 bases from J, with 15 bases in between. Looked up from germline, CDR1 is SGHTA and CDR2 is FQGNSA. This CDR3 has 16 amino acids. CDR3 protein: CASTTRGGAGANVLTF. The DNA of the CDR3 is TGTGCCAGCACCACCCGGGGAGGCGCTGGGGCCAACGTCCTGACTTTC.

In its sample, this clonotype was seen a few times. The chain combines TRBV12-3 or TRBV12-4 with TRBJ2-2; unclear D gene. V lost 8 bases, J lost 7 bases, and 5 bases lay in between. The CDR3 sequence is 10 residues long. CDR3 DNA: TGTGCCAGCGCGATCGGGGAGCTGTTTTTT. Translating gives CASAIGELFF.

The sample holds a few counts of this clonotype. The chain employs TRBV30 and TRBJ1-3, with TRBD1 identical over 9 bases. Germline V lookup: CDR1 GTSNPN, CDR2 SVGIG (reference sequence). V shed 2 bases and J 0 bases; nucleotides not matched to a gene: 5. CDR3 length: 16 residues. The DNA for the CDR3 is TGTGCCTGGAGTATACAGGGGGCCAGCTCTGGAAACACCATATATTTT. Amino acids: CAWSIQGASSGNTIYF.

A few counts support this clonotype. The germline gene is not matched at one end of the junction; a read error may be the cause. The chain employs TRBV19 and TRBJ2-1; 9 nucleotides agree with TRBD2. Germline CDR1 LNHDA, CDR2 SQIVND (reference sequence). The CDR3 sequence is 14 residues long. The CDR3 region is CASRIAGDLNEQFF. In DNA form, the CDR3 reads TGTGCCAGTAGGATAGCGGGAGATTTAAATGAGCAGTTCTTC.

The chain links TRBV6-1 to TRBJ2-1; a weak D match, TRBD1 (6 bases). This CDR3 region has 14 residues. V was pared by 6 bases and J by 11 bases, with 20 bases between. Per germline, CDR1 MNHNS and CDR2 SASEGT. The CDR3 protein is CASSSTGGALKQFF. As DNA, the CDR3 is TGTGCCAGCAGCTCCACTGGGGGCGCACTAAAGCAGTTCTTC.

The CDR3 DNA reads TGTGCCAGCAGCGTAGAGGTGGGGGGACAGGGTCCCTTGAACACTGAAGCTTTCTTT. Its protein is CASSVEVGGQGPLNTEAFF. V is TRBV9 and J is TRBJ1-1, with 9 nucleotides matching TRBD1. V lost 0 bases and J lost 0; bases outside the gene matches: 12. There are 19 residues in the CDR3. The V gene's germline CDR1 is SGDLS and CDR2 YYNGEE. The whole variable domain, filled in from reference TRBV9 and TRBJ1-1, reads DSGVTQTPKHLITATGQRVTLRCSPRSGDLSVYWYQQSLDQGLQFLIQYYNGEERAKGNILERFSAQQFPDLHSELNLSSLELGDSALYFCASSVEVGGQGPLNTEAFFGQGTRLTVV.

This chain connects TRBV4-3 to TRBJ2-3, with 10 bases that match TRBD1. From germline, CDR1 is LGHNA and CDR2 YSLEER. This CDR3 spans 14 amino acids. J was trimmed by 5 bases and V by 4 bases; bases with no gene match: 3. CDR3 sequence reads: CASSLRTGGDTQYF. The CDR3, as DNA: TGCGCCAGCAGCCTCAGGACAGGGGGAGATACGCAGTATTTT.

The chain joins TRBV7-9 to TRBJ1-2, with a tentative D call TRBD1 (5 bases). The CDR3 runs 14 residues. Germline CDR1 is SEHNR and CDR2 is FQNEAQ (reference sequence). Trimming pared 4 bases from V and 8 bases from J, leaving 17 bases between. CDR3 DNA: TGTGCCAGCAGCTCCACATCCGGGGGAGGAGGCTACACCTTC. Protein sequence: CASSSTSGGGGYTF.

Only a few counts were recorded for this clonotype. V usage is TRBV27 and J usage is TRBJ2-3; 9 nucleotides align to TRBD2. The V and J ends lost 6 bases and 3 bases, in that order; junction bases with no gene match: 4. The CDR3 runs 14 residues. Per germline, CDR1 MNHEY and CDR2 SMNVEV (reference sequence). CDR3 DNA sequence: TGTGCCAGCAGCCACCTAGCGGGAACAGATACGCAGTATTTT. This codes for CASSHLAGTDTQYF.

The chain couples TRBV12-3 or TRBV12-4 to TRBJ2-1, with 7 bases aligning to TRBD1. J lost 2 bases, V lost 5 bases, and 6 bases had no gene match. The CDR3 consists of 15 residues. In nucleotides, the CDR3 is TGTGCCAGCAGTGCTGACGGGACAGCCTACAATGAGCAGTTCTTC. Its translation is CASSADGTAYNEQFF.

The chain has TRBV24-1 and TRBJ2-7; D is ambiguous. This CDR3 comprises 11 residues. V gave up 1 base and J gave up 6 bases, with 3 bases separating them. In germline, CDR1 is KGHDR, CDR2 SFDVKD. The CDR3 coding sequence is TGTGCCACCAGTGATTTCGGCGAGCAGTACTTC. Amino acids: CATSDFGEQYF.

Only a few counts were recorded for this clonotype. The rearrangement joins TRBV12-3 or TRBV12-4 to TRBJ2-1, with 14 bases fitting TRBD2. V shed 6 bases, J shed 10 bases, and the junction held 8 bases outside the gene matches. The CDR3 covers 15 residues. The CDR3: CASRVTSGRAGEQFF. CDR3 DNA sequence: TGTGCCAGCAGGGTGACTAGCGGGAGGGCGGGGGAGCAGTTCTTC.

The V and J genes are TRBV7-3 and TRBJ2-1; 9 bases agree with TRBD2. CDR1 SGHTA and CDR2 FQGTGA come from the germline V gene. The CDR3 consists of 15 residues. V was clipped by 5 bases and J by 7 bases; unmatched bases: 9. CDR3 sequence reads: CASSRSAGGINEQFF. The DNA for the CDR3 is TGTGCCAGCAGCCGTTCTGCGGGAGGGATTAATGAGCAGTTCTTC.